This entry features one T cell receptor (beta chain) sequence. Its binding antigen is unknown. Nothing much larger sits one base from this clone, and base qualities are not available. Receptor libraries were prepared by 5' RACE. The listed sequencing device is Illumina HiSeq 2500. A second 7 to 11 cycle PCR used a sample-barcoded 5' primer and a J-beta primer mix. Each TCR beta cDNA molecule received a unique molecular identifier from a template-switch 5' adaptor carrying 12 random nucleotides. Each sample yielded at least 2.5 million CDR3-containing paired-end reads. All of the RNA was converted into first-strand cDNA using the Mint cDNA synthesis kit, with a TRBC-specific oligonucleotide serving as the primer. Following uracil-DNA glycosylase treatment, a first 18-cycle PCR with universal primers M1SS and BC2_uni_R was performed on all cDNA. Under the source paper's analysis protocol: Normalization of each sample was performed by random selection of 1 million high-quality reads, each carrying a distinct molecular identifier. Instead of being binned into consensus sequences, reads with shared molecular identifiers were discarded. MiTCR, with a Q25 quality threshold and the strictest error-elimination algorithm, was used for CDR3 identification, clonotype clustering and error correction. A nonparametric unseen species model using Euler transformation provided a lower-bound estimate of total TCR beta diversity. TCRdb cleaned the public reads at Q25 with fastp, built clones with MiXCR and kept in-frame beta chains. Rows matching on CDR3 protein sequence are summarized as one entry with the most common DNA and genes. What appears here as the V and J calls and clone size reflects TCRdb's work, not the paper's. The sample records around 1,500,000 distinct CDR3 sequences, 28% of which are singletons. The ten most abundant clones make up 7.7% of the sample.

These data originate in a study of blood T cells in healthy people across ages (dated by TCRdb to 2013 to 2016). Regarding the study in general: In model experiments, template switching captured about one uniquely barcoded TCR beta cDNA molecule for every two T cells. The donors were split into four age groups: young (average about 16 years), middle-aged (about 40), aged (62) and long-lived (more than 80). Using the same blood draw, the study looked at two additional independent replicas of 1 million unique cDNA reads for two donors, one aged 18 to 30 and the other aged 80 or older. To avoid experimental bias, donors of different ages were spread randomly across the sequencing lanes. To track age-related changes in TCR beta repertoire diversity, the study relied on deep sequencing normalized with unique cDNA molecular identifiers. What the work shows at the level of the full study, not this receptor alone: As age increased, observed TCR beta diversity per million T cells dropped in a roughly linear way, and a significant reduction was already evident by age about 36. Compared with the aged group, more naive CD4+ T cells, fewer expanded clones and increased TCR diversity were shown by the long-lived group, suggesting age selection. Estimates of total diversity from one million sequenced T cells were regarded as lower bounds and underestimates. Since profiling was done on bulk unsorted PBMCs, naive and antigen-experienced compartments could not be conclusively compared. Donor CMV infection status was unknown, potentially confounding age-related changes in expanded clonotypes. A strong correlation was found between observed TCR beta diversity and the percentage of naive T cells measured by flow cytometry.

V was cut back by 10 bases and J by 5 bases, leaving a gap of 12 bases between them. The cysteine opens and the phenylalanine closes a CDR3 of 11 amino acids. Just the 33-base CDR3 DNA is kept, in frame starting at base 1. According to the germline V gene, CDR1 reads MNHEY and CDR2 reads SVGAGI. Donors were 39 systemically healthy Caucasian individuals from Russia aged roughly 6 to 90 years. Roughly 9 milliliters of peripheral blood were drawn from each donor into EDTA-treated Vacutainer tubes. PBMCs were isolated by Ficoll-Paque density-gradient centrifugation, with at least 6 million obtained per sample. Total RNA, at least 6 micrograms per sample, was extracted from PBMCs with Trizol reagent. The percentages of naive CD45RAhigh/CD27high T cells were determined by flow cytometry on a PBMC aliquot from every donor.

This TCR came from a woman between 25 and 40 years old in good health. The material sequenced was blood. The chain is made from TRBV6-5 and TRBJ2-7, with the D gene possibly TRBD1 or TRBD2, each one fitting 5 bases. At the DNA level, the sequence is TGTGCCACCCGCAGAGGGGACGAGCAGTACTTC. Its protein reads: CATRRGDEQYF.